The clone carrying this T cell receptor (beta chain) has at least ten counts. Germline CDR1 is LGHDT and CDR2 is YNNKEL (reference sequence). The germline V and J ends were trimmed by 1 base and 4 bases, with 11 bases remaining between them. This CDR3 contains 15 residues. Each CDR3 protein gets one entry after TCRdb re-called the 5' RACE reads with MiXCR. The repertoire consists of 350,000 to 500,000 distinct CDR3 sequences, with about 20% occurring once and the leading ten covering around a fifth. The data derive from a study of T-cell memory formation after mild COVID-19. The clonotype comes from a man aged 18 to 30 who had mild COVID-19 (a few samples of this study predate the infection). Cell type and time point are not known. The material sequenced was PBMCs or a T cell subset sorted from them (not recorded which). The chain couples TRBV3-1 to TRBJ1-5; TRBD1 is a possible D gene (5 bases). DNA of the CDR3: TGTGCCAGCAGCCAAGTCCAGGGTTCGAATCAGCCCCAGCATTTT. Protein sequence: CASSQVQGSNQPQHF.